The 15 T cell receptor beta chains in this list originate from one sample, sequenced in a study of blood T cell repertoires in COVID-19 (dated by TCRdb to the early 2020s). Receptors were amplified or captured by the immunoSEQ multiplex PCR assay. The clones in this table, taken by TCRdb from immuneACCESS, are in-frame only. Not every clone is retained; where verified, under half of the shortfall comes from an unresolved V gene, and the cause of the rest is unknown. For this sample there are about 120,000 clones; roughly 85% appear just once. The top ten hold 2% to 2.5% of the sample. Specimen: peripheral blood. Source of these receptors: a man aged 25-45 years with acute or convalescent COVID-19.

The V gene is TRBV18, the J gene TRBJ1-2; 8 positions match TRBD1. The CDR3 length is 13 residues. Trimming cost V 6 bases and J 7 bases; bases outside gene matches: 7. In germline, CDR1 is KGHSH, CDR2 LQKENI. CDR3 sequence reads: CASSPGQEGGYTF. DNA for the CDR3: TGTGCCAGCTCCCCGGGACAGGAAGGTGGCTACACCTTC.

The rearrangement joins TRBV7-2 to TRBJ2-1, with 11 bases matching TRBD2. Trimming cost V 1 base and J 4 bases; bases outside gene matches: 0. The CDR3 runs to 15 residues. Germline CDR1 reads SGHTA; CDR2 reads FQGNSA. CDR3 amino acids: CASSLVAGGYNEQFF. CDR3 nucleotide sequence: TGTGCCAGCAGCTTAGTAGCGGGAGGGTACAATGAGCAGTTCTTC.

This rearrangement joins TRBV6-2 or TRBV6-3 to TRBJ2-2; 9 bases agree with TRBD1. CDR3 length: 16 residues. J lost 6 bases, V lost 4 bases, and 9 bases had no gene match. Looked up from germline, CDR1 is MNHEY and CDR2 is SVGEGT. The CDR3: CASSFPIQGASGELFF. DNA of the CDR3: TGTGCCAGCAGTTTCCCTATACAGGGGGCGTCCGGGGAGCTGTTTTTT.

The chain is built from TRBV6-5 and TRBJ2-1; TRBD1 matches at 8 bases. V dropped 8 bases and J dropped 7; count of bases not matched to a gene: 10. Germline CDR1 and CDR2: MNHEY and SVGAGI. The CDR3 is 14 amino acids. CDR3 sequence: CASRPQGAGNEQFF. Written as DNA, the CDR3 is TGTGCCAGCCGGCCGCAGGGGGCTGGGAATGAGCAGTTCTTC.

The chain combines TRBV29-1 with TRBJ1-6; 7 nucleotides agree with TRBD1. The ends lost 5 bases at V and 8 bases at J; junction bases unmatched: 6. The CDR3 has 13 residues. From germline, CDR1 is SQVTM and CDR2 ANQGSEA. The CDR3 nucleotides are TGCAGCGTTAGCCAGGGGGGCGATTCACCCCTCCACTTT. It encodes CSVSQGGDSPLHF.

J is TRBJ1-2 and V is TRBV7-8; the D gene is possibly TRBD1 (6 bases). V was shortened by 1 base and J by 0 bases, with 15 bases between the two germline ends. CDR1 SGHVS and CDR2 FQNEAQ come from the germline V gene. CDR3 size: 17 residues. Here the CDR3 DNA reads TGTGCCAGCAGCTTAGTGGTGGGGGCCAGACCTAACTATGGCTACACCTTC. As protein: CASSLVVGARPNYGYTF. The full variable domain, completed using reference TRBV7-8 and TRBJ1-2, is GAGVSQSPRYKVAKRGQDVALRCDPISGHVSLFWYQQALGQGPEFLTYFQNEAQLDKSGLPSDRFFAERPEGSVSTLKIQRTQQEDSAVYLCASSLVVGARPNYGYTFGSGTRLTVV.

This clone was counted only a few times. The J gene is TRBJ1-2, the V gene TRBV6-1; the D is unclear. The CDR3 extends over 14 amino acids. V dropped 1 base and J dropped 3 bases, with 9 bases sitting between them. From germline, CDR1 is MNHNS and CDR2 SASEGT. The DNA of the CDR3 is TGTGCCAGCAGTGAAGAGAGCACAGACTATGGCTACACCTTC. It specifies CASSEESTDYGYTF.

This chain links TRBV5-1 with TRBJ1-3, with 9 bases lining up with TRBD1. The junction had 5 bases not matched to a gene; V was cut back by 0 bases and J by 1 base. This CDR3 is built from 17 residues. CDR1 SGHRS and CDR2 YFSETQ come from the germline V gene. Here the CDR3 reads CASSLVFGTGSGNTIYF. The DNA for the CDR3 is TGCGCCAGCAGCTTGGTCTTTGGGACAGGGTCTGGAAACACCATATATTTT.

The chain carries TRBV15 and TRBJ1-2; TRBD1 aligns across 7 bases. This CDR3 is built from 12 residues. Trimming removed 5 bases from V and 6 bases from J; junction bases left unmatched: 3. Germline CDR1 reads LNHNV; CDR2 reads YYDKDF (reference sequence). The CDR3 region is CATSSGGNGYTF. The CDR3 DNA is TGTGCCACCAGCTCAGGGGGAAATGGCTACACCTTC.

A single count supports this clone. The V gene is TRBV7-2, the J gene TRBJ1-1; a possible D gene is TRBD1 (6 bases). In germline, CDR1 is SGHTA, CDR2 FQGNSA. The CDR3 spans 12 residues. V lost 10 bases and J 3 bases, leaving 12 bases between the germline ends. The CDR3 sequence: CAISAGDTEAFF. DNA of the CDR3: TGTGCCATCTCAGCAGGGGACACTGAAGCTTTCTTT.

V usage is TRBV10-1 and J usage is TRBJ2-2; D call uncertain. Germline-derived CDR1 and CDR2 are WNHNN and SYGVQD (reference sequence). The CDR3 length is 13 residues. Trimming removed 2 bases from V and 3 bases from J, with 4 bases in between. CDR3 nucleotide sequence: TGCGCCAGCAGTGAGCCGTACACCGGGGAGCTGTTTTTT. This encodes CASSEPYTGELFF.

The chain employs TRBV6-5 and TRBJ1-6, with D possibly TRBD1 on 5 matching bases. In germline, CDR1 is MNHEY, CDR2 SVGAGI. The CDR3 extends over 15 amino acids. Trimming left V 4 bases short and J 5 bases short, with 12 bases between. The CDR3 sequence: CASSFQTEDNSPLHF. The DNA for the CDR3 is TGTGCCAGCAGTTTCCAGACAGAGGATAATTCACCCCTCCACTTT.

CDR3: CASSLAQSSNEQFF. Written as DNA, the CDR3 is TGTGCCAGCAGCTTAGCACAGAGTTCGAATGAGCAGTTCTTC. This sequence joins TRBV7-9 and TRBJ2-1; no definite D call. This CDR3 is 14 amino acids long. V dropped 0 bases and J dropped 7 bases, with 10 bases sitting between them. Per the germline V gene, CDR1 is SEHNR and CDR2 is FQNEAQ (reference sequence).

This clone has a handful of counts. The genes are TRBV7-6 and TRBJ2-5, with D perhaps matching TRBD1 (6 bases). The CDR3 consists of 16 residues. V was shortened by 2 bases and J by 1 base, with 14 bases between the two germline ends. From germline, CDR1 is SGHVS and CDR2 FNYEAQ. The CDR3 protein is CASSLSQRGIQETQYF. The CDR3 nucleotides are TGTGCCAGCAGCTTAAGTCAAAGGGGGATCCAAGAGACCCAGTACTTC.

The chain has TRBV6-5 and TRBJ2-1, with D perhaps matching TRBD1 (5 bases). CDR1 and CDR2 from the germline V gene are MNHEY and SVGAGI. The CDR3 is 13 residues long. Trimming removed 6 bases from V and 7 bases from J, with 13 bases in between. CDR3 loop: CASRVQGGNEQFF. The CDR3 coding sequence is TGTGCCAGCAGGGTTCAGGGTGGAAATGAGCAGTTCTTC.